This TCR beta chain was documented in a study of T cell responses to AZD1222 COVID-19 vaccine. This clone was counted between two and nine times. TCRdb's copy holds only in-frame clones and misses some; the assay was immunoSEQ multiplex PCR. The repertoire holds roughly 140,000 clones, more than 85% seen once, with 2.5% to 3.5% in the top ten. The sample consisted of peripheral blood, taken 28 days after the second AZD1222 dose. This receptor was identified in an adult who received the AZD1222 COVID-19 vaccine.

CDR3: CASSPYVAQGREQYF. CDR3 DNA: TGTGCCAGCAGCCCCTACGTGGCACAGGGTCGGGAGCAGTACTTC. The chain joins TRBV11-3 to TRBJ2-7, with D tentatively TRBD1 (6 bases). This CDR3 comprises 15 residues. Trimming cost V 5 bases and J 7 bases, with 21 bases left between them. From germline, CDR1 is SGHNT and CDR2 YENEEA.